The clone carrying this T cell receptor (beta chain) came up many times. As yet, its antigen is unknown. This entry is derived from a study of T cells in Graves' hyperthyroidism and ophthalmopathy. Study-level points and caveats: Most clonotypes expanded in thyroid above 0.001 were likewise present in blood.

Germline V gene sequence: CDR1 MNHNS, CDR2 SASEGT. J gave up 3 bases and V 0 bases, and 6 bases lay outside the gene matches. This CDR3 has 17 residues. Each diagnosis was grounded in clinical symptoms, serum thyroxine and TRAb, thyroid ultrasound, and orbital computed tomography. The study collected blood at first hyperthyroidism diagnosis, before any ophthalmopathy symptoms arose. The source of the PBMCs was 8 to 10 ml of fresh peripheral blood. The CDR3 regions of TCR beta were amplified from RNA transcripts. RT-PCR in the first round (using the HTBI primer set) targeted the TCR CDR3. Via MiXCR, TCRdb re-called the multiplex PCR reads, giving one row per CDR3 protein. The table shows 600,000 to 850,000 distinct CDR3 sequences, with around 20% occurring only once.

The receptor was derived from a woman aged 45-59 years with Graves' hyperthyroidism that later progressed to Graves' ophthalmopathy. The specimen sequenced was blood. The rearrangement joins TRBV6-1 to TRBJ2-2, with TRBD1 identical over 8 bases. This CDR3 is CASSEAGRGLDTGELFF. CDR3 nucleotides: TGTGCCAGCAGTGAAGCCGGCAGGGGGCTCGACACCGGGGAGCTGTTTTTT.